Listed below are T cell receptor beta chains from one sample, sequenced in a study of blood T cells in healthy people across ages. TCRdb recomputed calls from the 5' RACE reads with MiXCR, one row per CDR3 protein. Here the sample spans under 1,000,000 distinct CDR3 sequences, under 40% being singletons. Sequencing was carried out using blood. These TCRs come from a man younger than 30 in good health. The conserved cysteine and the conserved F or W are not part of the CDR3 here.

V: TRBV20-1; CDR3: SAPGSAGGKGNEQF
V: TRBV21-1; CDR3: ASSLMGRHRSTPLH
V: TRBV20-1; CDR3: SAPGPREEQF
V: TRBV7-3; CDR3: ASSLRASPYNEQY
V: TRBV6-6; CDR3: ASSSEVVSNQPQH
V: TRBV20-1; CDR3: SANRVFGGTDTQY
V: TRBV12-3/TRBV12-4; CDR3: ASSTSGMGSPLH
V: TRBV24-1; CDR3: ATSDPSSGGHDTQY
V: TRBV12-3/TRBV12-4; CDR3: ASSRGNAIY
V: TRBV2; CDR3: ASSLGENNEQF
V: TRBV20-1; CDR3: SARQQASGGNPYNEQF
V: TRBV5-1; CDR3: ASSSGTSGEQY
V: TRBV27; CDR3: ASSRTALGLAEYNEQF
V: TRBV20-1; CDR3: SATTSSAGSSYEQY
V: TRBV12-3/TRBV12-4; CDR3: ASSSPAWTAYNEQF
V: TRBV4-1; CDR3: ASSQVSQYNEQY
V: TRBV20-1; CDR3: SARELYNEQY
V: TRBV6-6; CDR3: ASSFPSDTQY
V: TRBV29-1; CDR3: SVVEQFGYGYT
V: TRBV12-3/TRBV12-4; CDR3: ASSPTDRFQPQH
V: TRBV6-5; CDR3: ASSPATGFSGGYT
V: TRBV5-1; CDR3: ASSPGQDEQY
V: TRBV12-3/TRBV12-4; CDR3: ASSLYEKLF
V: TRBV29-1; CDR3: SAKVDRLGYEQY
V: TRBV12-3/TRBV12-4; CDR3: ASSSRDRFGKF
V: TRBV11-2; CDR3: ASSLAGQRSYEQF
V: TRBV4-1; CDR3: ASSQVGQASQPQH
V: TRBV18; CDR3: ASSPLRTDSNQPQH
V: TRBV20-1; CDR3: SAIAGGGNQPQH
V: TRBV7-2; CDR3: ASSSDSLSGNTIY
V: TRBV3-1; CDR3: ASSPSGYRNLSPLH
V: TRBV6-2/TRBV6-3; CDR3: ASSSGRSRENYGYT
V: TRBV29-1; CDR3: SVEIGQGIGEQY
V: TRBV7-2; CDR3: ASSQQPGTGGEGYT